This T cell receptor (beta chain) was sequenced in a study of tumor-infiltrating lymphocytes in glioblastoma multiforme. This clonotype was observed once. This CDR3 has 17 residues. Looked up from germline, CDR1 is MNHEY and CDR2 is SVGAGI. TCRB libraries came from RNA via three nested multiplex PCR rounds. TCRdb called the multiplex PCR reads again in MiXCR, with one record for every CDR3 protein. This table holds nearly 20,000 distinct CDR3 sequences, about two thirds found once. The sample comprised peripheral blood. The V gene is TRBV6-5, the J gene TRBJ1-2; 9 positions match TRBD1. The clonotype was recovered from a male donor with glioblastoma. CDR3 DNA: TGTGTCGGCAGTTACACCCGGACAGGGGCAGCCGACTATGGCTACACCTTC. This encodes CVGSYTRTGAADYGYTF.